This TCR beta chain is drawn from a study of blood T cells in healthy people across ages. On the study more broadly: Researchers report that template switching captured about one barcoded beta molecule per two T cells.

A second PCR, run for roughly 7 to 11 cycles, used a sample-barcoded 5' primer plus a J-beta primer mix. A single record per CDR3 protein comes from TCRdb applying MiXCR to the 5' RACE reads. The sample includes about a million distinct CDR3 sequences, roughly 52% of them seen just once. Germline V gene sequence: CDR1 MNHEY, CDR2 SMNVEV (reference sequence). The V and J ends lost 0 bases and 7 bases respectively, with 13 bases between them. The CDR3 has 14 amino acids. Broader study findings: Using unsorted PBMCs precluded a conclusive naive versus antigen-experienced comparison. Naive T cell percentage showed a strong correlation with TCR beta diversity.

This clonotype showed up just a few times. As yet, its antigen is unknown. Sequences were obtained from blood. This TCR was sampled from a man aged 25-45 years in good health. This chain joins TRBV27 and TRBJ2-7, with D perhaps being TRBD1 or TRBD2 (5 bases each). The CDR3, as DNA: TGTGCCAGCAGTTTATCTTTGGGGGTTCGAGAGCAGTACTTC. Its protein is CASSLSLGVREQYF.